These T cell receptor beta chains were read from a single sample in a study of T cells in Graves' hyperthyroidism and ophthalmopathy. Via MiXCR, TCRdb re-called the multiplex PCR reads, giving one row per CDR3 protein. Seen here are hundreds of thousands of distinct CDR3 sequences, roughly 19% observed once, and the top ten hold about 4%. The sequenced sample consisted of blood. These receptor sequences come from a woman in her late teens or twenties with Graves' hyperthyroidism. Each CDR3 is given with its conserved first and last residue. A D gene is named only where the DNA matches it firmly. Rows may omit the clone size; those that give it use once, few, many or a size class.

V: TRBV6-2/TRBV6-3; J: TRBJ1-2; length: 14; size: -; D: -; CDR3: CASSYGSDFYGYTF; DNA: TGTGCCAGCAGTTACGGCTCCGACTTCTATGGCTACACCTTC
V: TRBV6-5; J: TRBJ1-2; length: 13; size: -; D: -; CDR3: CASSLSTGNGYTF; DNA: TGTGCCAGCAGTTTATCAACGGGGAATGGCTACACCTTC
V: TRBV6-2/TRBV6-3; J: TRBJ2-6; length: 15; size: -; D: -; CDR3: CASGHRVFGANVLTF; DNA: TGTGCCAGCGGGCACAGGGTATTTGGGGCCAACGTCCTGACTTTC
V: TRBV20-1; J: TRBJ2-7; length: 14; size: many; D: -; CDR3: CSAKIADSPYEQYF; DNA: TGCAGTGCTAAGATAGCCGACAGCCCCTACGAGCAGTACTTC
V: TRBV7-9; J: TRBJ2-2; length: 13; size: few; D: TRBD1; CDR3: CASSYRGRRELFF; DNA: TGTGCCAGCAGCTACAGGGGGCGCCGGGAGCTGTTTTTT
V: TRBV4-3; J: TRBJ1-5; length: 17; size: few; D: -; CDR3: CASSPGGVKLGNQPQHF; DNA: TGCGCCAGCAGCCCAGGAGGAGTGAAATTGGGCAATCAGCCCCAGCATTTT
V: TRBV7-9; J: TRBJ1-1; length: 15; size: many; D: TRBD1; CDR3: CASSTNRGKNTEAFF; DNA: TGTGCCAGCAGCACCAACAGGGGGAAGAACACTGAAGCTTTCTTT
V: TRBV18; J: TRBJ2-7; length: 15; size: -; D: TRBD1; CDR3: CASSPARTGSYEQYF; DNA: TGTGCCAGCTCACCGGCACGGACAGGGTCCTACGAGCAGTACTTC
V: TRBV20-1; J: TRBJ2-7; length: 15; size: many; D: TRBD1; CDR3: CSARDLGTGRYEQYF; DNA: TGCAGTGCTAGAGATCTCGGGACAGGACGCTACGAGCAGTACTTC
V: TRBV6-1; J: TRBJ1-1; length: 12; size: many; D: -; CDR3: CASSGGGTEAFF; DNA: TGTGCCAGCAGTGGAGGGGGGACTGAAGCTTTCTTT
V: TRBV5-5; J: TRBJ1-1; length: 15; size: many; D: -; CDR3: CASSLERMMNTEAFF; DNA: TGTGCCAGCAGCTTGGAACGGATGATGAACACTGAAGCTTTCTTT
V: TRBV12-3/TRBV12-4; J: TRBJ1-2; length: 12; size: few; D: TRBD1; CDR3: CASKGTGEGYTF; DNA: TGTGCCAGCAAGGGGACAGGGGAGGGCTACACCTTC
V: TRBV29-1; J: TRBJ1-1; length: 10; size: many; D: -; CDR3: CSVLEREAFF; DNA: TGCAGCGTTCTGGAACGTGAAGCTTTCTTT
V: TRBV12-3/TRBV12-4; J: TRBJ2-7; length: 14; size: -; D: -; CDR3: CASSLGLGNYEQYF; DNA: TGTGCCAGCAGTTTGGGGTTGGGGAACTACGAGCAGTACTTC
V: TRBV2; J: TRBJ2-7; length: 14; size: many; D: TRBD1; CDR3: CASKHGTDAYEQYF; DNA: TGTGCCAGCAAACACGGGACAGACGCCTACGAGCAGTACTTC
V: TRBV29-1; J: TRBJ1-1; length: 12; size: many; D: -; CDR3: CSGGREGTEAFF; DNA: TGCAGCGGGGGGAGGGAGGGTACTGAAGCTTTCTTT
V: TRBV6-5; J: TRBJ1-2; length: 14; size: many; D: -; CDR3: CASTNLRAGNGYTF; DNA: TGTGCCAGCACTAACCTCCGGGCCGGGAATGGCTACACCTTC
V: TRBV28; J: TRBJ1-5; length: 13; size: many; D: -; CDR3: CASRVTGYQPQHF; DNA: TGTGCCAGCAGGGTGACAGGATATCAGCCCCAGCATTTT
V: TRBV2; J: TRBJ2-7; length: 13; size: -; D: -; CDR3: CACKVTATYEQYF; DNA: TGTGCATGCAAGGTGACAGCCACCTACGAGCAGTACTTC
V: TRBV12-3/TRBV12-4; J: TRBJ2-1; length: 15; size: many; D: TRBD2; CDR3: CASTWGGGRRNEQFF; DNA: TGTGCCAGCACCTGGGGGGGGGGACGGCGAAATGAGCAGTTCTTC
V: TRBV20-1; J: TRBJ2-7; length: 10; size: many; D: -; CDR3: CSAASYEQYF; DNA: TGCAGTGCCGCGTCGTACGAGCAGTACTTC
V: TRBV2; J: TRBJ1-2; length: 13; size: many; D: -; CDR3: CASSDFGSKGYTF; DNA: TGTGCCAGCAGTGATTTCGGAAGTAAGGGCTACACCTTC
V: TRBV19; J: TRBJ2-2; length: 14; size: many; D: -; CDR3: CVSRWTANTGELFF; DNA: TGTGTGTCCCGATGGACCGCGAACACCGGGGAGCTGTTTTTT
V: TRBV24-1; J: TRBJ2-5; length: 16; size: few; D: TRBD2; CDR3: CATSDGGTSGQETQYF; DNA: TGTGCCACCAGTGATGGGGGGACTAGCGGCCAAGAGACCCAGTACTTC
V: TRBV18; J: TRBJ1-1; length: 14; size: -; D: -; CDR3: CASSTRTKNTEAFF; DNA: TGTGCCAGCTCTACCAGGACGAAGAACACTGAAGCTTTCTTT
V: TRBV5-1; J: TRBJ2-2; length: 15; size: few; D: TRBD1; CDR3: CASSGQGAYTGELFF; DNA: TGCGCCAGCTCGGGACAGGGAGCGTACACCGGGGAGCTGTTTTTT
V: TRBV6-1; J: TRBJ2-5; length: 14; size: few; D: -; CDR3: CASSPRGFKETQYF; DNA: TGTGCCAGCAGTCCGCGGGGTTTCAAAGAGACCCAGTACTTC
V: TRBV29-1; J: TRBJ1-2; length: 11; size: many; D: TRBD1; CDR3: CSGGTAYGYTF; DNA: TGCAGCGGGGGGACAGCGTATGGCTACACCTTC
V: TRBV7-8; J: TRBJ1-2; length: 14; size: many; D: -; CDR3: CASSSRDGNYGYTF; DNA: TGTGCCAGCAGCTCCCGGGACGGAAACTATGGCTACACCTTC
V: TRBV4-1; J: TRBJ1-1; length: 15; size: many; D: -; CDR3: CASSQGWVGNTEAFF; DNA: TGCGCCAGCAGCCAAGGCTGGGTGGGGAACACTGAAGCTTTCTTT
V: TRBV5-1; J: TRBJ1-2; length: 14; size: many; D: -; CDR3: CASSVSRADYGYTF; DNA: TGCGCCAGCAGCGTATCCCGGGCGGACTATGGCTACACCTTC
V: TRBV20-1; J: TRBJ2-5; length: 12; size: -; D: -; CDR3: CSARWGAETQYF; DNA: TGCAGTGCTAGATGGGGGGCGGAGACCCAGTACTTC
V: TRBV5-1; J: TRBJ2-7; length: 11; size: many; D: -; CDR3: CASSGAYEQYF; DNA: TGCGCCAGCAGCGGGGCCTACGAGCAGTACTTC
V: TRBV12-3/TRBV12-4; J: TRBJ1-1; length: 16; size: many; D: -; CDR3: CASSIRPIPGDTEAFF; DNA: TGTGCCAGCAGCATCAGACCCATCCCAGGGGACACTGAAGCTTTCTTT
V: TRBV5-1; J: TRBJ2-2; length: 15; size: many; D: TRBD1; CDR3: CASSGTGISTGELFF; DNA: TGCGCCAGCAGCGGGACAGGGATAAGCACCGGGGAGCTGTTTTTT
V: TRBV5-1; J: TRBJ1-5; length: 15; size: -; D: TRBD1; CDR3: CASSLEGQSNQPQHF; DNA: TGCGCCAGCAGCTTGGAGGGACAGAGCAATCAGCCCCAGCATTTT
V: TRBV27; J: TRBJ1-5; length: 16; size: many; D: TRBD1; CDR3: CASSPDYRGRNQPQHF; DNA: TGTGCCAGCAGCCCTGACTACAGGGGGCGAAATCAGCCCCAGCATTTT
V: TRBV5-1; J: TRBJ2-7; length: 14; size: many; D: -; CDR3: CASSFDREYYEQYF; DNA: TGCGCCAGCAGCTTCGATAGGGAGTACTACGAGCAGTACTTC
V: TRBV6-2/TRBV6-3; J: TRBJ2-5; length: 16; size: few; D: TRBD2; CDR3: CASSYLRAGGQETQYF; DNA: TGTGCCAGCAGTTACTTACGAGCGGGGGGTCAAGAGACCCAGTACTTC
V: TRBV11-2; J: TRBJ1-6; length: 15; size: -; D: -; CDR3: CASSLEWGGDSPLHF; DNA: TGTGCCAGCAGCTTAGAGTGGGGGGGGGATTCACCCCTCCACTTT
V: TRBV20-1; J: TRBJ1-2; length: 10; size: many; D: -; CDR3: CSYLRDGYTF; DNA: TGCAGCTACCTGAGGGACGGCTACACCTTC
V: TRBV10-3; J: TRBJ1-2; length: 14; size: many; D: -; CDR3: CAISESTVDYGYTF; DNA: TGTGCCATCAGTGAGTCGACAGTAGACTATGGCTACACCTTC
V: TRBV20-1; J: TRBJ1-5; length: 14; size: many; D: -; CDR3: CSAPRGEEIGPQHF; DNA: TGCAGTGCCCCCAGGGGAGAGGAGATTGGGCCCCAGCATTTT
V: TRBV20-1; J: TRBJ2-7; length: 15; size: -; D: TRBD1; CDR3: CSAGTAQKGTYEQYF; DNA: TGCAGCGCCGGGACAGCCCAAAAAGGGACCTACGAGCAGTACTTC
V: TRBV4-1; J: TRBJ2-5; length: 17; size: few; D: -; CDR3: CASSQDGSRAVEETQYF; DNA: TGCGCCAGCAGCCAAGATGGTTCCCGGGCAGTTGAAGAGACCCAGTACTTC
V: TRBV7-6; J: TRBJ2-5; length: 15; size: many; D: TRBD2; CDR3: CASSFSLAGVGTQYF; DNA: TGTGCCAGCAGCTTCTCACTAGCGGGGGTAGGGACCCAGTACTTC
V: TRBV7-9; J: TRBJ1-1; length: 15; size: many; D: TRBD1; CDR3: CASSLSGGVNTEAFF; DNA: TGTGCCAGCAGCTTATCAGGGGGGGTCAACACTGAAGCTTTCTTT
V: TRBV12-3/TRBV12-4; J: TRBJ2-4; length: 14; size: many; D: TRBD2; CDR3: CASSSGGAKNIKYF; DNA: TGTGCCAGCAGTAGCGGGGGGGCCAAAAACATTAAGTACTTC